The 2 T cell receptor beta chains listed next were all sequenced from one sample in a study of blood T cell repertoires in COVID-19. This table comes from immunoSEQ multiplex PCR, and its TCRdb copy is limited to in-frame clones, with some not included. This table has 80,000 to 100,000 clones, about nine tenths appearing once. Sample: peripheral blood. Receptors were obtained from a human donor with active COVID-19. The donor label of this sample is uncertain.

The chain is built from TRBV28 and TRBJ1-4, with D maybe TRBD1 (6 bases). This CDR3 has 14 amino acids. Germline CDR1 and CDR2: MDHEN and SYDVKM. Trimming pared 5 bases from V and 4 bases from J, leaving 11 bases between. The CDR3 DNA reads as TGTGCCAGCAGTCTAGGGGGTGTTAATGAAAAACTGTTTTTT. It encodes CASSLGGVNEKLFF.

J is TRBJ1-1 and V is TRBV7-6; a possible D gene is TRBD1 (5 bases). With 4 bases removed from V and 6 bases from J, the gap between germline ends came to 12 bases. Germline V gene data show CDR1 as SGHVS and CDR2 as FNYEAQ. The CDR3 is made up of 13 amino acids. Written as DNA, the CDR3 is TGTGCCAGCAGCTCGGTGGGGCTAGCTGAAGCTTTCTTT. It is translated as CASSSVGLAEAFF.